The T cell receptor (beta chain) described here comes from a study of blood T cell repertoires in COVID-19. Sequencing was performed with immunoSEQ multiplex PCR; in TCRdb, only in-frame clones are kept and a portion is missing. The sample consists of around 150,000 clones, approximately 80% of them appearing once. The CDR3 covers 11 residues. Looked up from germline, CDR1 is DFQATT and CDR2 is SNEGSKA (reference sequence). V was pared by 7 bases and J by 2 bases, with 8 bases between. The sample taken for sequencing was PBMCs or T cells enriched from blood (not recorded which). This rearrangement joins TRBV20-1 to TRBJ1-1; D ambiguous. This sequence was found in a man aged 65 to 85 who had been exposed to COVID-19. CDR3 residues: CSVPYNTEAFF. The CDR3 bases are TGCAGTGTCCCCTATAACACTGAAGCTTTCTTT.